Listed below are T cell receptor beta chains from one sample, sequenced in a study of blood T cell repertoires in COVID-19. Only in-frame clones appear in the TCRdb table, and some are missing; sequencing was by immunoSEQ multiplex PCR. The sample contains 170,000 or so clones, about 88% of which appear only once. Sequenced material: peripheral blood. These receptors were taken from a man between 18 and 29 years old who had recovered from COVID-19. Each CDR3 is given with its conserved first and last residue.

j_call: TRBJ2-7; v_call: TRBV9; cdr3_aa: CASSVESSRTGRYEQYF
j_call: TRBJ1-2; v_call: TRBV24-1; cdr3_aa: CATSPGGIDYGYTF
j_call: TRBJ2-1; v_call: TRBV11-2; cdr3_aa: CASSLGSGEQFF
j_call: TRBJ1-1; v_call: TRBV3-1/TRBV3-2; cdr3_aa: CASSDTGGLGTEAFF
j_call: TRBJ1-2; v_call: TRBV19; cdr3_aa: CASSIAQFYGYTF
j_call: TRBJ2-1; v_call: TRBV5-1; cdr3_aa: CASSSGDNEQFF
j_call: TRBJ2-1; v_call: TRBV9; cdr3_aa: CASSARVGTSQGEQFF
j_call: TRBJ2-7; v_call: TRBV24-1; cdr3_aa: CATSDLRGEQYF
j_call: TRBJ1-1; v_call: TRBV18; cdr3_aa: CASSPLEIIVGTEAFF
j_call: TRBJ2-3; v_call: TRBV6-1; cdr3_aa: CASSDLVATQYF
j_call: TRBJ2-5; v_call: TRBV11-3; cdr3_aa: CASSWGIGGEETQYF
j_call: TRBJ2-1; v_call: TRBV3-1/TRBV3-2; cdr3_aa: CASSLGVASWNEQFF
j_call: TRBJ2-1; v_call: TRBV4-3; cdr3_aa: CASSQDPGLSQSNEQFF
j_call: TRBJ2-5; v_call: TRBV10-3; cdr3_aa: CAISDRARETQYF
j_call: TRBJ1-1; v_call: TRBV2; cdr3_aa: CASSVSSRNTEAFF
j_call: TRBJ1-2; v_call: TRBV2; cdr3_aa: CASTDDSLSPNYNYGYTF
j_call: TRBJ2-2; v_call: TRBV4-3; cdr3_aa: CASGEREREIPGELFF
j_call: TRBJ2-7; v_call: TRBV7-2; cdr3_aa: CASSRIQGAVYEQYF
j_call: TRBJ1-6; v_call: TRBV7-9; cdr3_aa: CASSLGGTSVNNSPLHF
j_call: TRBJ2-4; v_call: TRBV20-1; cdr3_aa: CSASGGNIQYF
j_call: TRBJ1-2; v_call: TRBV9; cdr3_aa: CASSGQGAVNGYTF
j_call: TRBJ2-5; v_call: TRBV7-6; cdr3_aa: CASSLGTSGQETQYF
j_call: TRBJ1-3; v_call: TRBV5-4; cdr3_aa: CASSLQGSGNTIYF
j_call: TRBJ2-7; v_call: TRBV19; cdr3_aa: CASSVITSGSGEQYF
j_call: TRBJ2-7; v_call: TRBV29-1; cdr3_aa: CSVGPGGPYEQYF
j_call: TRBJ2-3; v_call: TRBV3-1/TRBV3-2; cdr3_aa: CASSQGPGVGGDTQYF
j_call: TRBJ1-2; v_call: TRBV19; cdr3_aa: CASWDRAFNGYTF
j_call: TRBJ2-6; v_call: TRBV19; cdr3_aa: CASKSLGEPISGANVLTF
j_call: TRBJ1-5; v_call: TRBV4-3; cdr3_aa: CASSQDRQGRNQPQHF
j_call: TRBJ2-7; v_call: TRBV7-2; cdr3_aa: CASSPITSGRRREQYF
j_call: TRBJ1-3; v_call: TRBV9; cdr3_aa: CASSVAGGHSGNTIYF
j_call: TRBJ1-5; v_call: TRBV19; cdr3_aa: CASSTLRGRGVTPNRSPQHF
j_call: TRBJ2-1; v_call: TRBV29-1; cdr3_aa: CSVVPGLAGGNEQFF
j_call: TRBJ1-1; v_call: TRBV9; cdr3_aa: CASSALQGGSEAFF
j_call: TRBJ1-1; v_call: TRBV5-5; cdr3_aa: CASSLGTGGSNTEAFF
j_call: TRBJ1-5; v_call: TRBV27; cdr3_aa: CASSLSGEGQPQHF
j_call: TRBJ2-7; v_call: TRBV27; cdr3_aa: CASSPDSGGLREQYF
j_call: TRBJ2-7; v_call: TRBV12-5; cdr3_aa: CASGLVSEGTNSFSYEQYF
j_call: TRBJ1-2; v_call: TRBV5-4; cdr3_aa: CASSRGQDYGYTF
j_call: TRBJ1-2; v_call: TRBV20-1; cdr3_aa: CSASTSGGYGYTF
j_call: TRBJ2-1; v_call: TRBV4-1; cdr3_aa: CASSQALGLAEQFF
j_call: TRBJ1-1; v_call: TRBV19; cdr3_aa: CASSMMRENTEAFF
j_call: TRBJ1-1; v_call: TRBV6-4; cdr3_aa: CASRATGGHTEAFF
j_call: TRBJ1-5; v_call: TRBV7-9; cdr3_aa: CASSWGPGTTPQHF
j_call: TRBJ2-7; v_call: TRBV7-8; cdr3_aa: CASSLALPGQGYEQYF
j_call: TRBJ1-1; v_call: TRBV3-1/TRBV3-2; cdr3_aa: CASSQGALNTEAFF
j_call: TRBJ2-6; v_call: TRBV27; cdr3_aa: CASSRDFSGANVLTF
j_call: TRBJ2-2; v_call: TRBV4-2; cdr3_aa: CASSQGGGTGELFF
j_call: TRBJ1-3; v_call: TRBV5-1; cdr3_aa: CASSSTRDRNTIYF
j_call: TRBJ1-1; v_call: TRBV18; cdr3_aa: CASSGQGAGTEAFF
j_call: TRBJ1-4; v_call: TRBV29-1; cdr3_aa: CSVIGSPGGGEKLFF